This T cell receptor beta chain was recorded in a study of cytomegalovirus exposure and HLA in healthy donors. Findings and caveats of the study: The authors listed 150 or so TCR beta chains as cytomegalovirus-associated. In an earlier analysis, most TCR beta V segments were productive about 87% or about 30% of the time.

A word on this clone: The antigen is undetermined.

The PCR employed 60 Vbeta primers together with 13 Jbeta primers. Here immunoSEQ multiplex PCR was the method, and the copy in TCRdb shows in-frame clones only, minus some. The sample has 150,000 to 200,000 clones; 60% to 80% are singletons. V trimming: 4 bases; J trimming: 1 base; junction bases outside the gene matches: 6. This CDR3 has 14 amino acids. CDR1 is SQVTM and CDR2 is ANQGSEA in the germline V gene. This sequence originates from a middle-aged man in good health and CMV-seropositive. The sample comprised PBMCs. The chain is built from TRBV29-1 and TRBJ1-2; TRBD1 aligns across 7 bases. In DNA, the CDR3 is TGCAGCGTTGGAGAGACAGGGATTAACTATGGCTACACCTTC. Amino acids: CSVGETGINYGYTF.